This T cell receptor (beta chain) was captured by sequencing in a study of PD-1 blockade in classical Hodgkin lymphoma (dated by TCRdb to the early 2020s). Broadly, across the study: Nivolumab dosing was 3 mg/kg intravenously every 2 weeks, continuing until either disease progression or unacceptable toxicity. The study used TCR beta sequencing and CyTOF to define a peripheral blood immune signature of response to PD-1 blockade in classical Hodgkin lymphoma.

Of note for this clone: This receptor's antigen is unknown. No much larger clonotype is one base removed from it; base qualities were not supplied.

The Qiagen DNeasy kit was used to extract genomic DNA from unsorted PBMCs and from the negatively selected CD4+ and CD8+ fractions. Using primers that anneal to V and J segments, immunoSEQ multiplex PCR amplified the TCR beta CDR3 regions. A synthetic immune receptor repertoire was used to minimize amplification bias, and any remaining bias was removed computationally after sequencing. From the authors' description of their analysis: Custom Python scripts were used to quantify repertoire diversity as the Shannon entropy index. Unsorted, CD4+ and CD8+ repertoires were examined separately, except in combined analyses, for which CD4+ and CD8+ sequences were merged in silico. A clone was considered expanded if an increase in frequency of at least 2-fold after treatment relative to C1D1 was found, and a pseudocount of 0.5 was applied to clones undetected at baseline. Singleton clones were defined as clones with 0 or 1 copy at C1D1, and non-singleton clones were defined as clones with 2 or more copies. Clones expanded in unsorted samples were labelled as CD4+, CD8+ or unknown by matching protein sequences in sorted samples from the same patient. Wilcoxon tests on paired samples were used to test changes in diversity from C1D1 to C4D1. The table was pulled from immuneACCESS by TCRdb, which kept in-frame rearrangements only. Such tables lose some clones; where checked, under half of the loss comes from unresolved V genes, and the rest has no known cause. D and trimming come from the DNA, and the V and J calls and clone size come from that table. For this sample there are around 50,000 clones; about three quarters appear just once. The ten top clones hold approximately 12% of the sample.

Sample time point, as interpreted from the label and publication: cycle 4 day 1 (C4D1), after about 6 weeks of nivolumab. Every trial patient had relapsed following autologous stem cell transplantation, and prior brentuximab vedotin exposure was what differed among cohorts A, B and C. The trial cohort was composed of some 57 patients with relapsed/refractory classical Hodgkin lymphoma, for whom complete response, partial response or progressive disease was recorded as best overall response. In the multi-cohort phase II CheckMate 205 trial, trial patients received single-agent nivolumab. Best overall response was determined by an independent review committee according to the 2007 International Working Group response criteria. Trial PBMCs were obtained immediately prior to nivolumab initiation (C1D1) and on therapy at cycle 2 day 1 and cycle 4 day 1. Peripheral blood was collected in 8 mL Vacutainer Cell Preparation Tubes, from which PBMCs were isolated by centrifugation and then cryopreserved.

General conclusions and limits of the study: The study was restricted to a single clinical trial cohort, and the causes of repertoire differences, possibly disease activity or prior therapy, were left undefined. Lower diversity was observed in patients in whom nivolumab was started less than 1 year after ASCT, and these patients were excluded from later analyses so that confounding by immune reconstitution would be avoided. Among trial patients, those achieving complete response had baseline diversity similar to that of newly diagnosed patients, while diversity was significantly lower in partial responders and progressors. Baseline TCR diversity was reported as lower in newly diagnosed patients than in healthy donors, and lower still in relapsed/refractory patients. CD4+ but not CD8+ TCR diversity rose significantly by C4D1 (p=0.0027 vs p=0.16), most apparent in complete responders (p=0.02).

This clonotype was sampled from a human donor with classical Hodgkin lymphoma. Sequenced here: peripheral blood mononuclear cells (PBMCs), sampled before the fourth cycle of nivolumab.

The CDR3 is CATEVQGDNTEAFF. The DNA sequence follows: TGTGCCACCGAGGTCCAGGGAGACAACACTGAAGCTTTCTTT. The sequence links TRBV28 to TRBJ1-1; a tentative D call is TRBD1 (5 bases match). Via the germline V gene, CDR1 is MDHEN and CDR2 SYDVKM. The germline ends are 17 bases apart after V is trimmed by 10 bases and J by 2 bases. The cysteine opens and the phenylalanine closes a CDR3 of 14 amino acids. Of the read, only the CDR3 DNA is kept; its 42 bases are in frame from base 1.